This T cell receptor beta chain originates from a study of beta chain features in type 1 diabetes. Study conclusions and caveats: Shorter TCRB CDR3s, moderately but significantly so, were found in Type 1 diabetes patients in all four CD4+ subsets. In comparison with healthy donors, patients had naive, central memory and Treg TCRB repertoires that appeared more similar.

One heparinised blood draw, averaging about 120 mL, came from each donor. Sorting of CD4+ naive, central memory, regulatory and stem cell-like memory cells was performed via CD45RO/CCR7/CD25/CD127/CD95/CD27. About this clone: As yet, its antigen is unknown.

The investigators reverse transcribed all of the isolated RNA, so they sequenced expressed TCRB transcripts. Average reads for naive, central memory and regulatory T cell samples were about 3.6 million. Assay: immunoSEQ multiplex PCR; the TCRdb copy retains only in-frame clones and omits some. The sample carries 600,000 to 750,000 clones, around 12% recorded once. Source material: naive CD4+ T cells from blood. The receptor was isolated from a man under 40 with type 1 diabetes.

CDR3 sequence: CASSLTGKQYF. The CDR3 region has the DNA TGTGCCAGCAGCTTGACAGGGAAACAGTACTTC. V usage is TRBV5-4 and J usage is TRBJ2-7, with D perhaps matching TRBD1 (6 bases). In germline, CDR1 is SGHNT, CDR2 YYREEE (reference sequence). The length of the CDR3 is 11 residues. The ends were cut back, 1 base at V and 10 bases at J, with 9 bases in the middle. Supplemented by reference TRBV5-4 and TRBJ2-7, the full variable domain reads ETGVTQSPTHLIKTRGQQVTLRCSSQSGHNTVSWYQQALGQGPQFIFQYYREEENGRGNFPPRFSGLQFPNYSSELNVNALELDDSALYLCASSLTGKQYFGPGTRLTVT.